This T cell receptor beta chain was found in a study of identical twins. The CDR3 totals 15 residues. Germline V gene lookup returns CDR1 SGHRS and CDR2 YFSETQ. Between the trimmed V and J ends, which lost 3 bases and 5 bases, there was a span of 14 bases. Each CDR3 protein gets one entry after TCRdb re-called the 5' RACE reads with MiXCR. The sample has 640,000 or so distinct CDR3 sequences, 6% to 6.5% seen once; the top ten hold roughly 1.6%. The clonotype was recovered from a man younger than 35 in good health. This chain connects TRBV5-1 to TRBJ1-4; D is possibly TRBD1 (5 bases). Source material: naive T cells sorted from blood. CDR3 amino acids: CASSSQTQGNEKLFF. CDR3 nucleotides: TGCGCCAGCAGCTCCCAAACCCAGGGAAATGAAAAACTGTTTTTT.